This TCR beta chain was retrieved from a study of blood T cell repertoires in COVID-19. Study-wide context: T cells, B-cell-depleted T cells, or PBMCs provided the cDNA or gDNA that served as material.

The CDR3 consists of 16 residues. Deletions cut 5 bases from V and 8 bases from J, with 21 bases between. CDR1 and CDR2 from the germline V gene are SGHTA and FQGNSA. Repertoires were generated with immunoSEQ multiplex PCR, while TCRdb's copy carries only in-frame clones and drops some. The sample has fewer than 350,000 clones; over 80% are singletons. The chain is built from TRBV7-2 and TRBJ1-4; D is unclear. Sequencing input: peripheral blood. The clonotype comes from a woman between 45 and 65 years old with active or convalescent COVID-19. CDR3 DNA: TGTGCCAGCAGCCCCGAATCGACCGGTACGGGAGAAAAACTGTTTTTT. This codes for CASSPESTGTGEKLFF.